The 13 T cell receptor beta chains reported below all come from one sample, sequenced in a study of cytomegalovirus exposure and HLA in healthy donors. Both 60 Vbeta primers and 13 Jbeta primers went into the PCR. Libraries were prepared by immunoSEQ multiplex PCR; TCRdb keeps only in-frame clonotypes and omits some of them. The sample records over 200,000 clones, 82% being singletons. Sequencing used PBMCs. The receptors derive from a woman in her forties in good health and CMV-seronegative.

On this clone itself: The junction and the germline gene differ at one end; a read error may be behind it. The chain joins TRBV5-4 to TRBJ1-4, with a weak D call TRBD1 (5 bases). The germline V gene encodes CDR1 SGHNT and CDR2 YYREEE (reference sequence). This CDR3 contains 15 residues. DNA of the CDR3: TGTGCCAGCAGCTCTTGGGGGGAGACTAATGAAAAACTGATTTTT. Protein product: CASSSWGETNEKLIF.

V is TRBV25-1 and J is TRBJ1-1; perhaps TRBD1 as D (6 bases). Trimming removed 5 bases at V and 3 bases at J, with 10 bases between. The CDR3 totals 13 residues. Per germline, CDR1 MGHDK and CDR2 SYGVNS. The CDR3 here is CASSLQGHTEAFF. CDR3 coding DNA: TGTGCCAGCAGTCTACAGGGACACACTGAAGCTTTCTTT.

This chain joins TRBV30 and TRBJ1-6, with D perhaps matching TRBD1 (5 bases). V lost 5 bases, J lost 6 bases, and 11 bases lay in between. This CDR3 is 13 amino acids long. Germline V lookup: CDR1 GTSNPN, CDR2 SVGIG (reference sequence). The CDR3 sequence is CAWGDSPNSPLHF. CDR3 sequence (DNA): TGTGCCTGGGGGGACTCTCCTAATTCACCCCTCCACTTT.

The chain employs TRBV9 and TRBJ2-5; 13 bases fit TRBD2. Germline CDR1 SGDLS, CDR2 YYNGEE. With 4 bases clipped from V and 3 bases from J, the junction kept 6 bases outside the gene matches. The CDR3 length is 16 residues. In DNA form, the CDR3 reads TGTGCCAGCAGCCCCCTTGGACTAGCGGGGGAAGAGACCCAGTACTTC. Amino acids: CASSPLGLAGEETQYF.

The rearrangement links TRBV5-1 to TRBJ2-5; D is undetermined. The V and J ends lost 0 bases and 1 base respectively, with 10 bases between them. Germline lookup yields CDR1 SGHRS and CDR2 YFSETQ. CDR3 length: 15 amino acids. The CDR3 DNA reads as TGCGCCAGCAGCTTGGCGCCAGGCCTCCAAGAGACCCAGTACTTC. This encodes CASSLAPGLQETQYF.

The CDR3 DNA is TGCGCCAGCAGCCAGGGGAGCGTGGCCGACACTGAAGCTTTCTTT. It codes for CASSQGSVADTEAFF. The genes are TRBV4-1 and TRBJ1-1; no clear D gene. This CDR3 comprises 15 residues. V was clipped by 3 bases and J by 3 bases, with 14 bases between them. The V gene's germline CDR1 is MGHRA and CDR2 YSYEKL.

The chain combines TRBV6-5 with TRBJ1-3, with a tentative D call TRBD1 (5 bases). Between the trimmed V and J ends, which lost 5 bases and 0 bases, there was a span of 11 bases. CDR1 is MNHEY and CDR2 is SVGAGI in the germline V gene. The CDR3 extends over 15 amino acids. The CDR3: CASSQQEASGNTIYF. The DNA for the CDR3 is TGTGCCAGCAGTCAACAGGAAGCCTCTGGAAACACCATATATTTT.

This clone showed up just a few times. J is TRBJ1-1 and V is TRBV4-1, with no clear D. CDR1 and CDR2 from the germline V gene are MGHRA and YSYEKL. V was cut by 1 base and J by 5 bases, with 8 bases left in between. The CDR3 is made up of 13 amino acids. The CDR3: CASSQVGLTEAFF. DNA of the CDR3: TGCGCCAGCAGCCAAGTGGGCCTGACTGAAGCTTTCTTT.

J is TRBJ2-1 and V is TRBV6-1; D may be TRBD2 (5 bases). This CDR3 contains 14 residues. Germline V gene lookup returns CDR1 MNHNS and CDR2 SASEGT. The V end was cut by 5 bases, the J end by 0 bases, with 8 bases between. DNA of the CDR3: TGTGCCAGCAGTCCCGGGGTCTCCTACAATGAGCAGTTCTTC. Encoded protein: CASSPGVSYNEQFF.

The genes are TRBV18 and TRBJ2-5; 7 bases map to TRBD2. CDR3 size: 15 residues. The ends lost 1 base at V and 1 base at J; junction bases unmatched: 3. Germline loops: CDR1 KGHSH, CDR2 LQKENI. In DNA form, the CDR3 reads TGTGCCAGCTCACCACGGTCGGGGGGCCAAGAGACCCAGTACTTC. Amino acids: CASSPRSGGQETQYF. Supplemented by reference TRBV18 and TRBJ2-5, the full variable domain reads NAGVMQNPRHLVRRRGQEARLRCSPMKGHSHVYWYRQLPEEGLKFMVYLQKENIIDESGMPKERFSAEFPKEGPSILRIQQVVRGDSAAYFCASSPRSGGQETQYFGPGTRLLVL.

The genes are TRBV9 and TRBJ1-4; D is unresolved. The CDR3 consists of 15 residues. The V gene lost 2 bases and the J gene lost 2 bases, with 10 bases spanning the gap. Germline CDR1 is SGDLS and CDR2 is YYNGEE. The CDR3 spells CASSVHEVTNEKLFF. Written as DNA, the CDR3 is TGTGCCAGCAGCGTTCACGAGGTTACTAATGAAAAACTGTTTTTT.

The table lists this clone with a count of one. The rearrangement joins TRBV12-5 to TRBJ1-1; 8 bases agree with TRBD1. Germline CDR1 and CDR2: LGHNT and FRNRAP. The CDR3 totals 16 residues. With 6 bases clipped from V and 5 bases from J, the junction kept 14 bases outside the gene matches. CDR3 residues: CASGQPTGGYHTEAFF. In nucleotides, the CDR3 is TGTGCTAGTGGCCAACCCACAGGGGGTTATCATACTGAAGCTTTCTTT.

This rearrangement joins TRBV10-3 to TRBJ2-7, with 7 nucleotides matching TRBD1. V was clipped by 0 bases and J by 3 bases; unmatched bases: 5. This CDR3 is 15 amino acids long. Per germline, CDR1 ENHRY and CDR2 SYGVKD. This CDR3 reads CAISESGQLNYEQYF. The CDR3 DNA is TGTGCCATCAGTGAGTCGGGACAGTTGAACTACGAGCAGTACTTC.